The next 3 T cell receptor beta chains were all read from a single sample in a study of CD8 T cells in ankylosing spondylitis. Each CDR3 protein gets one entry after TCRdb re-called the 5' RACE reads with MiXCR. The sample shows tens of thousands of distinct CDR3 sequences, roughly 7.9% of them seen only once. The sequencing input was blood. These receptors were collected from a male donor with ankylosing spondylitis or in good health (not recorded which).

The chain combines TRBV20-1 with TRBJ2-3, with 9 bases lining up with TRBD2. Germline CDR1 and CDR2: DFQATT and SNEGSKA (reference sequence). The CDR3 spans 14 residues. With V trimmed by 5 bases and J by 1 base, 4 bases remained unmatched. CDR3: CSAPTSGRTDTQYF. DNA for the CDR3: TGCAGTGCTCCTACTAGCGGGCGCACAGATACGCAGTATTTT.

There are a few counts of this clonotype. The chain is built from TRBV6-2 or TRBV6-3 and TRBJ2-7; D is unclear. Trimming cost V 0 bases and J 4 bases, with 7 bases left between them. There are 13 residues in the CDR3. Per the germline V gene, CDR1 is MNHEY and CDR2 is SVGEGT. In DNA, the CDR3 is TGTGCCAGCAGTTACTCGGAAGTGTACGAGCAGTACGTC. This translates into CASSYSEVYEQYV.

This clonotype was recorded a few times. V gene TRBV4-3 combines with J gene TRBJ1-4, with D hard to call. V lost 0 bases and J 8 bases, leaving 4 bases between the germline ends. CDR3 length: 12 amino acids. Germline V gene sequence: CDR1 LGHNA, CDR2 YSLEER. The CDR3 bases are TGCGCCAGCAGCCAAGATCGAGAAAAACTGTTTTTT. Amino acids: CASSQDREKLFF.